Below, 16 T cell receptor beta chains from the same sample are listed, as sequenced in a study of tumor-infiltrating lymphocytes in primary liver carcinoma. The template, approximately 500 ng total RNA, yielded TCR beta cDNA made with a constant-region primer. Library construction for TCR beta comprised three nested multiplex PCR rounds performed with slightly modified ARM-PCR. Rounds one and two of PCR, each of 10 cycles, were primed with TRBV1-TRBV30 forward primers and a C-beta reverse primer. MiXCR, run by TCRdb on the multiplex PCR reads, gives a single entry per CDR3 protein. The table shows 70,000 to 95,000 distinct CDR3 sequences, with almost 70% occurring only once. Investigators took RNA and DNA out together from approximately 22-30 mg of unsorted bulk tissue. Material: liver tumor tissue from sampling region 4. Subset indicated: tumor region T4, right-lateral pole. All receptors derive from a middle-aged man with primary liver carcinoma and hepatitis B virus infection.

The V and J genes are TRBV14 and TRBJ1-6; a possible D gene is TRBD1 (5 bases). This CDR3 has 14 residues. V lost 7 bases and J lost 6, with 13 bases in between. The germline CDR1 and CDR2 sequences are SGHDN and FVKESK. The CDR3 DNA sequence: TGTGCCAGCAAACAGTGGGGGGGTAATTCACCCCTCCACTTT. Residues: CASKQWGGNSPLHF.

At least ten counts were recorded for this clonotype. The rearrangement uses TRBV7-9 and TRBJ1-2; D gene unclear. CDR1 SEHNR and CDR2 FQNEAQ come from the germline V gene (reference sequence). The CDR3 has 12 amino acids. V was cut by 5 bases and J by 5 bases, with 9 bases left in between. CDR3 in DNA: TGTGCCAGCAGCCTGGACGATTATGGCTACACCTTC. Translating it yields CASSLDDYGYTF. Drawing the rest from reference TRBV7-9 and TRBJ1-2, the complete variable domain is DTGVSQNPRHKITKRGQNVTFRCDPISEHNRLYWYRQTLGQGPEFLTYFQNEAQLEKSRLLSDRFSAERPKGSFSTLEIQRTEQGDSAMYLCASSLDDYGYTFGSGTRLTVV.

Ten or more counts support this clonotype. The chain carries TRBV6-6 and TRBJ2-3; 9 bases fit TRBD1. This CDR3 has 18 amino acids. The J segment lost 0 bases and the V segment lost 2 bases, leaving 9 bases of the junction unmatched. CDR1 and CDR2 from the germline V gene are MNHNY and SVGAGI (reference sequence). The CDR3 sequence: CASSYGTGRKISTDTQYF. The CDR3 DNA follows: TGTGCCAGCAGTTACGGGACAGGGCGCAAGATCAGCACAGATACGCAGTATTTT.

With regard to this clonotype: The junction does not match germline at one end; this may be a read error. V and J are TRBV11-2 and TRBJ2-2; a possible D gene is TRBD1 (5 bases). The germline V gene has CDR1 SGHAT and CDR2 FQNNGV. The CDR3 extends over 16 amino acids. The DNA of the CDR3 is TGTGCCAGCAGCGCCCCTGGACAAACGAACACCTGGGAGCTGTTTTTT. Encoded protein: CASSAPGQTNTWELFF.

The rearrangement links TRBV11-1 to TRBJ2-7; the D call may be TRBD1 or TRBD2 (5 bases each). V was cut by 5 bases and J by 4 bases, with 15 bases left in between. The CDR3 is 14 amino acids. Germline V gene sequence: CDR1 SGHAT, CDR2 FQDESV (reference sequence). The CDR3 spells CASSPDNRRYEQYF. The DNA for the CDR3 is TGTGCCAGCAGCCCTGACAACAGGAGGTACGAGCAGTACTTC.

CDR3 in DNA: TGTGCCAGCAGCTACCATGGCACAGATACGCAGTATTTT. This sequence encodes CASSYHGTDTQYF. The chain has TRBV11-3 and TRBJ2-3, with D unclear. The germline V gene has CDR1 SGHNT and CDR2 YENEEA. This CDR3 spans 13 amino acids. V was shortened by 4 bases and J by 1 base, with 6 bases between the two germline ends.

Note on this clonotype: This is likely a read error, given that the CDR3 carries no conserved phenylalanine or tryptophan at its end. The chain recombines TRBV6-5 with TRBJ2-7, with 14 bases matching TRBD2. This CDR3 region has 15 residues. The germline CDR1 and CDR2 sequences are MNHEY and SVGAGI. The CDR3 here is CTSSRGLAGEYEQYS. In DNA form, the CDR3 reads TGTACCAGCAGCCGGGGACTAGCGGGAGAATACGAGCAGTACTCC.

Turning to this clonotype: This may stem from a read error, because a much larger clone lies one nucleotide away. This chain uses TRBV28 with TRBJ1-2; no clear D gene. This CDR3 comprises 13 residues. CDR1 is MDHEN and CDR2 is SYDVKM in the germline V gene. The CDR3 is CSSTSTNLDGYTF. The CDR3 coding sequence is TGTTCCAGCACTTCGACAAACCTAGACGGCTACACCTTC.

This rearrangement joins TRBV18 to TRBJ1-1, with 7 bases matching TRBD1. Germline CDR1 is KGHSH and CDR2 is LQKENI. V trimming: 3 bases; J trimming: 1 base; junction bases outside the gene matches: 5. The CDR3 covers 15 residues. The CDR3 is CASSPLGQQNTEAFF. CDR3 sequence (DNA): TGTGCCAGCTCACCCTTGGGACAGCAGAACACTGAAGCTTTCTTT.

Comments on this clonotype: One end of the junction is discordant with germline, which a read error may explain. V usage is TRBV11-2 and J usage is TRBJ2-3; D might be TRBD2 (5 bases). CDR1 and CDR2 from the germline V gene are SGHAT and FQNNGV. This CDR3 contains 16 residues. CDR3 residues: CASGLGGEGAVDTQYF. The CDR3 nucleotides read TGCGCCAGCGGCTTAGGCGGAGAGGGCGCGGTGGATACGCAGTATTTT.

The chain combines TRBV28 with TRBJ2-3; 7 bases are shared with TRBD2. The CDR3 covers 14 residues. The V and J ends lost 11 bases and 4 bases, in that order; junction bases with no gene match: 12. Germline CDR1 is MDHEN and CDR2 is SYDVKM. Here the CDR3 DNA reads TGTGCCGGCACCGGGAGCGGGACGGCAGATACGCAGTATTTT. Its protein product is CAGTGSGTADTQYF.

As to this clonotype: Compared with germline, one end of the junction differs, possibly owing to a read error. The chain employs TRBV6-1 and TRBJ2-3; TRBD1 matches at 8 bases. In germline, CDR1 is MNHNS, CDR2 SASEGT. This CDR3 is 12 amino acids long. CDR3 sequence reads: CAGRRTGDTQYF. In nucleotides, the CDR3 is TGTGCCGGCAGGCGGACAGGGGATACGCAGTATTTT.

On this clonotype itself: With a much larger clone just one base away, this may be a read error. The chain employs TRBV28 and TRBJ2-7; D is tentatively TRBD1 or TRBD2 (6 bases each). Trimming took 10 bases from V and 1 from J, leaving 26 bases between them. This CDR3 has 17 residues. The germline V gene encodes CDR1 MDHEN and CDR2 SYDVKM. CDR3 sequence (DNA): TGTGCCACCCTCATGACGGGGGCCCGAGATGATTCCTACGAGCAGTACTTC. Its protein is CATLMTGARDDSYEQYF.

This clonotype was observed a handful of times. The rearrangement links TRBV4-1 to TRBJ2-1; D is unresolved. This CDR3 comprises 17 residues. V lost 6 bases to trimming and J lost 0 bases, with 18 bases between them. Germline V lookup: CDR1 MGHRA, CDR2 YSYEKL. This CDR3 is CASSDLGIGISYNEQFF. The CDR3, as DNA: TGCGCCAGCAGTGACTTAGGCATAGGGATCTCCTACAATGAGCAGTTCTTC.

This clonotype was detected only once. The CDR3 does not end in the conserved phenylalanine or tryptophan, so this is likely a read error. The rearrangement joins TRBV12-3 or TRBV12-4 to TRBJ2-7, with TRBD2 identical over 13 bases. This CDR3 spans 14 amino acids. V lost 9 bases, J lost 6 bases, and 8 bases stayed unmatched. The CDR3 protein is CASSIGLAGAEQYI. The CDR3 nucleotides read TGTGCCAGTAGTATAGGACTAGCGGGAGCCGAGCAGTACATC.

In the case of this clonotype: The junction and the germline gene differ at one end; a read error may be behind it. The chain is built from TRBV28 and TRBJ2-1, with TRBD1 matching 9 bases. CDR1 is MDHEN and CDR2 is SYDVKM in the germline V gene. The CDR3 runs to 15 residues. CDR3 in DNA: TGTGCCAGCAGCCCGGCGGAACAGGGGGCGCTTGAGCACTTCTTC. Encoded protein: CASSPAEQGALEHFF.